This TCR beta chain is drawn from a study of shared clonotypes between healthy human individuals. CDR3 length: 18 amino acids. The junction had 10 bases not matched to a gene; V was cut back by 0 bases and J by 3 bases. Germline CDR1 reads MGHRA; CDR2 reads YSYEKL. Using immunoSEQ multiplex PCR, the repertoire was profiled, and TCRdb retains in-frame clones only, with some absent. The repertoire has millions of clones, roughly 95% of them found once; the top ten carry roughly 0.13%. Whole-study results and caveats: Shared clonotypes: approximately 4.5% naive CD4, about 3.3% naive CD8, 2.3% memory CD4, over 0.3% memory CD8.

Concerning this clone itself: The antigen is unknown.

This clonotype was obtained from a man in his late teens or twenties in good health. Sample: naive CD4+ T cells sorted from blood. As to subset: CD45RA+ positively selected. V is TRBV4-1 and J is TRBJ2-1, with 8 bases fitting TRBD2. In DNA, the CDR3 is TGCGCCAGCAGCCAAGAGATGACGCGGGGGGTTATCTACAATGAGCAGTTCTTC. Translating it yields CASSQEMTRGVIYNEQFF.